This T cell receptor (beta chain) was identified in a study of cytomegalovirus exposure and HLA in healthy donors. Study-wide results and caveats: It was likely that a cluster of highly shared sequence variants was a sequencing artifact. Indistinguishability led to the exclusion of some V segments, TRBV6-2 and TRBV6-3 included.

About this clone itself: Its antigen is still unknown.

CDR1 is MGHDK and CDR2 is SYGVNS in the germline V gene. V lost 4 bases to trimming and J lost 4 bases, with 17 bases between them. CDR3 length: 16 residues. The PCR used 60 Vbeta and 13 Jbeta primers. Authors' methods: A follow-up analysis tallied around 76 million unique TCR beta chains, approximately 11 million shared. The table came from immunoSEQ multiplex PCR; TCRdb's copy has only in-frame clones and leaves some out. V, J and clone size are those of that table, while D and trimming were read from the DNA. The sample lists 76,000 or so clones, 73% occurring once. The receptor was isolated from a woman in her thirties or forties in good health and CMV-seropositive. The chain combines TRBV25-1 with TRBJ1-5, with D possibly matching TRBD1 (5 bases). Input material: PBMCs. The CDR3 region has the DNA TGTGCCAGCAGTGTCCGAGGACAATACCCAAATCAGCCCCAGCATTTT. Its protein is CASSVRGQYPNQPQHF.